The text below deals with one T cell receptor beta chain. The data originate from a study of blood T cell repertoires in COVID-19. The method was immunoSEQ multiplex PCR; TCRdb's version includes in-frame clones alone and lacks a portion of them. The sample consists of approximately 150,000 clones, under 90% of them appearing once. Unmatched junction bases numbered 5, after V lost 5 bases and J lost 6 bases. The CDR3 is made up of 15 amino acids. The germline V gene encodes CDR1 LNHDA and CDR2 SQIVND (reference sequence). The J gene is TRBJ2-1, the V gene TRBV19; 12 positions agree with TRBD2. The sequence came from a man aged 40-49 years with acute COVID-19. Sequenced material: PBMCs or T cells enriched from blood (not recorded which). The CDR3 is CASSLLAGGLNEQFF. DNA for the CDR3: TGTGCCAGTAGTCTTCTAGCGGGGGGGCTCAATGAGCAGTTCTTC.